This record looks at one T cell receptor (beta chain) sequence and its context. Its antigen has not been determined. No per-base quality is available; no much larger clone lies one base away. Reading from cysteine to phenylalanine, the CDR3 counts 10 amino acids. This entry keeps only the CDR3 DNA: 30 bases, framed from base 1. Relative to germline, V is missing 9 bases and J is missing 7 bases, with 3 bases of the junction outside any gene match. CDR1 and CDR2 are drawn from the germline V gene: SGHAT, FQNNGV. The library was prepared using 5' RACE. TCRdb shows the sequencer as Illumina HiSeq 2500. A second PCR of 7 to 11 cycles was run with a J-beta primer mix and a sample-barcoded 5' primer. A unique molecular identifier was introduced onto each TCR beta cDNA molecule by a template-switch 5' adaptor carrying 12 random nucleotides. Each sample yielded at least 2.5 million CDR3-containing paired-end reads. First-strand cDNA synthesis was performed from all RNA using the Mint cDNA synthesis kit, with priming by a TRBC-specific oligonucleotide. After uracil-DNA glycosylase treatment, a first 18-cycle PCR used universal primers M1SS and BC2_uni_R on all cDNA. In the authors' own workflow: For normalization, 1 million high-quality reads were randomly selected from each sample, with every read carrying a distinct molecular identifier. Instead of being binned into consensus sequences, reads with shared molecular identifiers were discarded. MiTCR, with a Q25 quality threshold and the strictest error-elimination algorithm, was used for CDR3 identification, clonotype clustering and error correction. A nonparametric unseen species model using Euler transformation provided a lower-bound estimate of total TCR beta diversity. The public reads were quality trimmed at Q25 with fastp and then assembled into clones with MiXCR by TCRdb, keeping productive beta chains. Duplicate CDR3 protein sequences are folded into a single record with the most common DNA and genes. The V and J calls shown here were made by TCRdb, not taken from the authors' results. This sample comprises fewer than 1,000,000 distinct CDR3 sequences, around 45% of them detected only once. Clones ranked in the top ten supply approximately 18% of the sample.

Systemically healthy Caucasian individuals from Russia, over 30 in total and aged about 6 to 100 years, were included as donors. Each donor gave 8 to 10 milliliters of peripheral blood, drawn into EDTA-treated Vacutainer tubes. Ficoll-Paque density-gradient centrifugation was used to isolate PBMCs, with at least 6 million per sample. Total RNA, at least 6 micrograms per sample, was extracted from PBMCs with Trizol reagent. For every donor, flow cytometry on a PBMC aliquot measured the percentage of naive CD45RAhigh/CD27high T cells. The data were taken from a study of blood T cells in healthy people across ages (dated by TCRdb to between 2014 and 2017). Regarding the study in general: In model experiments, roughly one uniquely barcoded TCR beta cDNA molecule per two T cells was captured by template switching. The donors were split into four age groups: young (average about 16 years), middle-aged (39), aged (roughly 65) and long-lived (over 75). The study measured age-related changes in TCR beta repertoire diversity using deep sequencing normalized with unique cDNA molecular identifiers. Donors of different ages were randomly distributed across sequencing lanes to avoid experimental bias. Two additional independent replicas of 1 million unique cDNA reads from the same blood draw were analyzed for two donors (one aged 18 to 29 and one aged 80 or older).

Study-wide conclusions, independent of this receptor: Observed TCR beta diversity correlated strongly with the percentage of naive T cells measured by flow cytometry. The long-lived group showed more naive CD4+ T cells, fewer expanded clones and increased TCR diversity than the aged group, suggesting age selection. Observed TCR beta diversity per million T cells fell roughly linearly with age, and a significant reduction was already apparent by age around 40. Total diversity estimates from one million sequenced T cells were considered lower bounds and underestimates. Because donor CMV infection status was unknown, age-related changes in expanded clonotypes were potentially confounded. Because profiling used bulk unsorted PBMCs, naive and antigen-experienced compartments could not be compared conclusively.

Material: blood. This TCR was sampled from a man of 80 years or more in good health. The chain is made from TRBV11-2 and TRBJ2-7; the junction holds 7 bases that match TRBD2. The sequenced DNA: TGTGCCAGGTGGGGAGGGGAGCAGTACTTC. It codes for CARWGGEQYF.